The 2 T cell receptor beta chains below come from one sample, sequenced in a study of blood T cell repertoires in COVID-19. The table came from immunoSEQ multiplex PCR; TCRdb's copy has only in-frame clones and leaves some out. The sample has about 180,000 clones; 70% to 85% are singletons. The sequenced sample consisted of PBMCs or T cells enriched from blood (not recorded which). Receptors were obtained from a man aged 50 to 59 who had recovered from COVID-19.

This clone showed up just once. The DNA for the CDR3 is TGTGCCAGCAGTTTAAGGCGGCTAAGTGAGCAGTTCTTC. Protein sequence: CASSLRRLSEQFF. This sequence joins TRBV28 and TRBJ2-1; D gene ambiguous. The CDR3 extends over 13 amino acids. Germline CDR1 and CDR2: MDHEN and SYDVKM. Deletions cut 2 bases from V and 9 bases from J, with 11 bases between.

This chain joins TRBV11-2 and TRBJ2-1, with 9 bases lining up with TRBD2. V shed 0 bases and J 4 bases; nucleotides not matched to a gene: 1. The germline gives CDR1 SGHAT, CDR2 FQNNGV. The length of the CDR3 is 15 residues. CDR3 region: CASSLEAGGYNEQFF. The CDR3 region has the DNA TGTGCCAGCAGCTTAGAGGCGGGGGGGTACAATGAGCAGTTCTTC. The entire variable domain, with the rest obtained from reference TRBV11-2 and TRBJ2-1, is as follows: EAGVAQSPRYKIIEKRQSVAFWCNPISGHATLYWYQQILGQGPKLLIQFQNNGVVDDSQLPKDRFSAERLKGVDSTLKIQPAKLEDSAVYLCASSLEAGGYNEQFFGPGTRLTVL.